One and the same sample provided the 29 T cell receptor beta chains below, sequenced in a study of shared clonotypes between healthy human individuals. Assay used: immunoSEQ multiplex PCR; TCRdb lists only in-frame clones, some missing. The sample includes 450,000 to 500,000 clones, approximately 78% of them seen just once. The sample comprised PBMCs. The receptor source for this set is a woman aged 40 to 50 in good health. Some clones in this sample may be carry-over from other donors' samples.

The V gene is TRBV30, the J gene TRBJ2-1; D gene ambiguous. The CDR3 contains 15 residues. In germline, CDR1 is GTSNPN, CDR2 SVGIG (reference sequence). V was shortened by 2 bases and J by 8 bases, with 19 bases between the two germline ends. CDR3: CAWSITHKDSYEQFF. In DNA form, the CDR3 reads TGTGCCTGGAGTATTACACACAAGGATTCCTATGAGCAGTTCTTC. Together with reference TRBV30 and TRBJ2-1, the CDR3 gives the full variable domain: SQTIHQWPATLVQPVGSPLSLECTVEGTSNPNLYWYRQAAGRGLQLLFYSVGIGQISSEVPQNLSASRPQDRQFILSSKKLLLSDSGFYLCAWSITHKDSYEQFFGPGTRLTVL.

There are a few counts of this clone. J is TRBJ1-2 and V is TRBV10-3; D call uncertain. The CDR3 spans 11 residues. Germline assignment: CDR1 ENHRY and CDR2 SYGVKD. V was pared by 8 bases and J by 7 bases, with 11 bases between. The CDR3 region is CAIGSYVGYTF. The DNA for the CDR3 is TGTGCCATCGGTTCCTATGTTGGCTACACCTTC.

A word on this clone: The sample contains more than one DNA sequence encoding this CDR3. The chain has TRBV2 and TRBJ2-5; TRBD1 matches at 8 bases. This CDR3 contains 12 residues. The ends lost 6 bases at V and 4 bases at J; junction bases unmatched: 1. In germline, CDR1 is SNHLY, CDR2 FYNNEI. The CDR3 region has the DNA TGTGCCAGCAGGACAGGGGCAGAGACCCAGTACTTC. Protein sequence: CASRTGAETQYF. Full variable domain (rest looked up from reference TRBV2 and TRBJ2-5): EPEVTQTPSHQVTQMGQEVILRCVPISNHLYFYWYRQILGQKVEFLVSFYNNEISEKSEIFDDQFSVERPDGSNFTLKIRSTKLEDSAMYFCASRTGAETQYFGPGTRLLVL.

Only one count was recorded for this clone. V usage is TRBV28 and J usage is TRBJ2-7, with D possibly TRBD1 on 6 matching bases. V lost 1 base to trimming and J lost 2 bases, with 9 bases between them. Germline V lookup: CDR1 MDHEN, CDR2 SYDVKM. The CDR3 sequence is 14 residues long. The CDR3 sequence: CASSLSGTTYEQYF. The CDR3 region has the DNA TGTGCCAGCAGTTTATCAGGGACAACCTACGAGCAGTACTTC.

The chain uses TRBV19 and TRBJ1-4, with 9 positions matching TRBD1. CDR1 is LNHDA, CDR2 SQIVND, per germline (reference sequence). The length of the CDR3 is 15 residues. V shed 4 bases and J 6 bases; nucleotides not matched to a gene: 6. The CDR3, as DNA: TGTGCCAGTAGTACTAGGCGGGACAGGGATGAAAAACTGTTTTTT. This sequence encodes CASSTRRDRDEKLFF.

The DNA for the CDR3 is TGTGCCAGCAGCTTAGGCGGGATACCAGATACGCAGTATTTT. Its translation: CASSLGGIPDTQYF. J is TRBJ2-3 and V is TRBV7-2, with D tentatively TRBD2 (6 bases). Germline CDR1 reads SGHTA; CDR2 reads FQGNSA. V dropped 1 base and J dropped 4 bases, with 9 bases sitting between them. The CDR3 totals 14 residues.

This clone turned up a few times. This chain joins TRBV10-3 and TRBJ2-2; TRBD2 matches 9 bases. V trimming: 7 bases; J trimming: 0 bases; junction bases outside the gene matches: 6. This CDR3 contains 16 residues. The germline gives CDR1 ENHRY, CDR2 SYGVKD. The CDR3, as DNA: TGTGCCATCACAAGGACTAGCGCCACGAACACCGGGGAGCTGTTTTTT. Protein: CAITRTSATNTGELFF.

As concerns this clone: In the same sample, other DNA sequences code for this CDR3. This chain joins TRBV28 and TRBJ2-7, with D perhaps matching TRBD1 (5 bases). Germline-derived CDR1 and CDR2 are MDHEN and SYDVKM. Between the trimmed V and J ends, which lost 5 bases and 0 bases, there was a span of 11 bases. This CDR3 is built from 14 residues. The CDR3 sequence: CASSRQGSSYEQYF. As DNA, the CDR3 is TGTGCCAGCAGTCGCCAGGGCAGCTCCTACGAGCAGTACTTC. Variable domain in full (rest from reference TRBV28 and TRBJ2-7): DVKVTQSSRYLVKRTGEKVFLECVQDMDHENMFWYRQDPGLGLRLIYFSYDVKMKEKGDIPEGYSVSREKKERFSLILESASTNQTSMYLCASSRQGSSYEQYFGPGTRLTVT.

There are many counts of this clone. The chain uses TRBV4-2 and TRBJ1-1; D not resolved. CDR3 length: 11 residues. V was cut by 1 base and J by 12 bases, with 9 bases left in between. Germline V lookup: CDR1 LGHNA, CDR2 YNFKEQ. The CDR3 DNA follows: TGTGCCAGCAGCCAAGGGGCGAGTTCTTTCTTT. Translation gives CASSQGASSFF.

The chain uses TRBV19 and TRBJ1-2, with TRBD1 matching 9 bases. The CDR3 runs 13 residues. With V trimmed by 7 bases and J by 4 bases, 4 bases remained unmatched. Germline V gives CDR1 LNHDA, CDR2 SQIVND (reference sequence). As DNA, the CDR3 is TGTGCCAGTATGGACAGGGGAAGCTATGGCTACACCTTC. Protein product: CASMDRGSYGYTF.

The chain links TRBV7-8 to TRBJ2-2; 9 bases line up with TRBD2. The CDR3 has 16 amino acids. J lost 7 bases, V lost 1 base, and 7 bases had no gene match. Germline-derived CDR1 and CDR2 are SGHVS and FQNEAQ. The CDR3 spells CASSLEGREGLGELFF. The CDR3 coding sequence is TGTGCCAGCAGCTTAGAGGGGCGGGAGGGCCTCGGGGAGCTGTTTTTT.

The genes are TRBV19 and TRBJ2-3, with D possibly TRBD2 on 6 matching bases. The germline CDR1 and CDR2 sequences are LNHDA and SQIVND (reference sequence). The CDR3 contains 17 residues. The V end was cut by 4 bases, the J end by 2 bases, with 19 bases between. CDR3 loop: CASSKMGSRGFTDTQYF. The CDR3 DNA is TGTGCCAGTAGTAAAATGGGTTCGCGGGGCTTCACAGATACGCAGTATTTT.

This clone came up a few times. This sample also contains other DNA sequences that code for the same CDR3. The V gene is TRBV19, the J gene TRBJ1-4; maybe TRBD1 (6 bases). This CDR3 is built from 13 residues. V gave up 6 bases and J gave up 6 bases, with 11 bases separating them. Germline V CDR1 and CDR2: LNHDA, SQIVND (reference sequence). CDR3 sequence reads: CASSRQVDEKLFF. The CDR3 region has the DNA TGTGCCAGTAGCAGACAGGTGGATGAAAAACTGTTTTTT.

The gene calls are TRBV19 and TRBJ2-2; 10 nucleotides align to TRBD2. J was trimmed by 5 bases and V by 3 bases; bases with no gene match: 6. Germline assignment: CDR1 LNHDA and CDR2 SQIVND (reference sequence). The CDR3 is 16 amino acids. CDR3 in DNA: TGTGCCAGTAGTATCGGGCTAGCGGGAGTTACCGGGGAGCTGTTTTTT. Protein sequence: CASSIGLAGVTGELFF.

This chain connects TRBV2 to TRBJ1-2; the D gene is possibly TRBD1 (6 bases). The CDR3 has 13 residues. The V end lost 2 bases, the J end lost 3 bases, and 7 bases lay between the germline ends. Germline V lookup: CDR1 SNHLY, CDR2 FYNNEI. The CDR3 spells CASSENRDYGYTF. In DNA, the CDR3 is TGTGCCAGCAGTGAAAACAGGGACTATGGCTACACCTTC.

V is TRBV10-3 and J is TRBJ2-6; 10 bases map to TRBD1. The CDR3 spans 16 residues. Losses at the gene ends were 8 bases for V and 0 bases for J; bases not matched to a gene: 4. CDR1 is ENHRY and CDR2 is SYGVKD in the germline V gene. CDR3 region: CAIVGTGDSGANVLTF. In nucleotides, the CDR3 is TGTGCCATCGTTGGGACAGGGGACTCTGGGGCCAACGTCCTGACTTTC.

The gene calls are TRBV7-8 and TRBJ2-3, with TRBD2 identical over 10 bases. V lost 1 base and J lost 4; bases outside the gene matches: 5. The germline V gene has CDR1 SGHVS and CDR2 FQNEAQ. The CDR3 sequence is 16 residues long. CDR3 amino acids: CASSLVPAGGADTQYF. The CDR3 DNA reads TGTGCCAGCAGCTTAGTCCCAGCGGGGGGGGCAGATACGCAGTATTTT.

This chain joins TRBV6-6 and TRBJ2-5; D possibly corresponds to TRBD2 (6 bases). The V and J ends lost 7 bases and 2 bases respectively, with 17 bases between them. The germline V gene has CDR1 MNHNY and CDR2 SVGAGI (reference sequence). This CDR3 has 15 residues. This CDR3 reads CASKGLANPQETQYF. In DNA, the CDR3 is TGTGCCAGCAAGGGGCTAGCGAATCCTCAAGAGACCCAGTACTTC.

CDR3 in amino acids: CSAPRAQIGLGAFF. DNA of the CDR3: TGCAGCGCTCCCAGGGCACAGATCGGCCTTGGGGCTTTCTTT. The chain has TRBV29-1 and TRBJ1-1; possible D gene TRBD1, 5 bases. The CDR3 has 14 residues. The V end lost 7 bases, the J end lost 11 bases, and 26 bases lay between the germline ends. The germline gives CDR1 SQVTM, CDR2 ANQGSEA. Filled out from reference TRBV29-1 and TRBJ1-1, the complete variable domain reads SAVISQKPSRDICQRGTSLTIQCQVDSQVTMMFWYRQQPGQSLTLIATANQGSEATYESGFVIDKFPISRPNLTFSTLTVSNMSPEDSSIYLCSAPRAQIGLGAFFGQGTRLTVV.

The chain carries TRBV28 and TRBJ2-7; D remains unclear. Trimming left V 6 bases short and J 2 bases short, with 14 bases between. CDR1 is MDHEN, CDR2 SYDVKM, per germline. CDR3 length equals 14 residues. CDR3 in amino acids: CASRKAPGTYEQYF. The CDR3 nucleotides read TGTGCCAGCAGGAAAGCACCGGGTACCTACGAGCAGTACTTC.

This clone showed up just a few times. The V and J genes are TRBV27 and TRBJ2-3; 7 nucleotides align to TRBD2. V was clipped by 5 bases and J by 1 base; unmatched bases: 6. Germline V gives CDR1 MNHEY, CDR2 SMNVEV (reference sequence). The CDR3 covers 15 residues. The CDR3 bases are TGTGCCAGCAGTAGCCCCACTAGCGGCACAGATACGCAGTATTTT. It specifies CASSSPTSGTDTQYF.

This sequence joins TRBV5-1 and TRBJ2-7, with D uncertain. V lost 0 bases and J lost 3, with 4 bases in between. The CDR3 consists of 12 residues. The germline gives CDR1 SGHRS, CDR2 YFSETQ. The CDR3 nucleotides are TGCGCCAGCAGCTTGGACAACTACGAGCAGTACTTC. Its translation: CASSLDNYEQYF.

This CDR3 reads CASSLEGTSGGPLYEQYF. Here the CDR3 DNA reads TGCGCCAGCAGCTTGGAAGGAACTAGCGGGGGGCCTCTCTACGAGCAGTACTTC. The rearrangement joins TRBV5-1 to TRBJ2-7; 12 nucleotides agree with TRBD2. Per the germline V gene, CDR1 is SGHRS and CDR2 is YFSETQ. After removal of 0 bases from V and 3 bases from J, the junction contained 10 bases not matched to a gene. This CDR3 comprises 18 residues.

CDR3 nucleotide sequence: TGCGCCAGCAGCCAAGGGATCTCTGGGACGGCCCAGCATTTT. Protein sequence: CASSQGISGTAQHF. This chain uses TRBV4-1 with TRBJ1-5, with D tentatively TRBD1 (5 bases). V gave up 1 base and J gave up 11 bases, with 15 bases separating them. Germline V gene lookup returns CDR1 MGHRA and CDR2 YSYEKL. CDR3 length: 14 residues.

The CDR3 DNA sequence: TGTGCCAGCAGCTTATTCGGACTAGCGGGAGGGGATGAGCAGTTCTTC. Its translation: CASSLFGLAGGDEQFF. This chain uses TRBV11-1 with TRBJ2-1; 15 bases are shared with TRBD2. The CDR3 consists of 16 residues. CDR1 and CDR2 (germline): SGHAT, FQDESV (reference sequence). With V trimmed by 2 bases and J by 8 bases, 4 bases remained unmatched.

This chain joins TRBV10-2 and TRBJ2-2; D gene uncertain. The CDR3 runs to 12 residues. Trimming shortened V by 6 bases and J by 6 bases, and 8 bases separated the two germline ends. Looked up from germline, CDR1 is WSHSY and CDR2 is SAAADI. The CDR3, as DNA: TGCGCCAGCAGAGCAGATTCCGGGGAGCTGTTTTTT. Protein: CASRADSGELFF.

This clone was seen a few times. This chain connects TRBV7-3 to TRBJ2-5; D unclear. The CDR3 is 15 residues long. Per germline, CDR1 SGHTA and CDR2 FQGTGA. Trimming shortened V by 5 bases and J by 4 bases, and 17 bases separated the two germline ends. CDR3 residues: CASSPTENPSETQYF. Here the CDR3 DNA reads TGTGCCAGCAGCCCGACCGAAAATCCCTCAGAGACCCAGTACTTC. The full variable domain, rest sourced from reference TRBV7-3 and TRBJ2-5, is GAGVSQTPSNKVTEKGKYVELRCDPISGHTALYWYRQSLGQGPEFLIYFQGTGAADDSGLPNDRFFAVRPEGSVSTLKIQRTERGDSAVYLCASSPTENPSETQYFGPGTRLLVL.

V gene TRBV6-4 combines with J gene TRBJ2-3, with unresolved D. Germline lookup yields CDR1 MRHNA and CDR2 SNTAGT. CDR3 size: 13 residues. V was pared by 2 bases and J by 2 bases, with 5 bases between. CDR3 nucleotide sequence: TGTGCCAGCAGTGACCCTTACACAGATACGCAGTATTTT. Protein sequence: CASSDPYTDTQYF.

The chain recombines TRBV5-5 with TRBJ2-7, with TRBD2 matching 12 bases. CDR1 is SGHKS, CDR2 YYEKEE, per germline (reference sequence). This CDR3 contains 16 residues. J was trimmed by 6 bases and V by 2 bases; bases with no gene match: 9. The CDR3: CASSFRRLAGVSEQYF. CDR3 bases: TGTGCCAGCAGCTTTCGCAGACTAGCGGGAGTCTCCGAGCAGTACTTC.